The rows below give T cell receptor beta chains drawn from one sample of a study of technical replicates of blood from a few donors. Clones were sequenced by immunoSEQ multiplex PCR, and TCRdb holds only the in-frame ones, with some missing. The profile shows 99,000 or so clones, 95% of them singletons. The sample was T cells isolated from PBMCs. The receptors were sampled from a human donor in good health. The CDR3 runs from the conserved cysteine through the conserved F or W. The D gene is left open where the match is weak. Clone size is stated in some rows and not others, as once, few, many or a class when expanded.

14	TRBV29-1	NA	TRBD1	TRBJ2-7	TGCAGCGTTGGGGCCGGACAGGGTTCCTACGAGCAGTACTTC	CSVGAGQGSYEQYF
15	TRBV27	NA	NA	TRBJ1-5	TGTGCCAGCAGTTTATCGGCACGTTATGGTCAGCCCCAGCATTTT	CASSLSARYGQPQHF
17	TRBV7-3	NA	TRBD2	TRBJ2-5	TGTGCCAGCAGCTTAACGACTAGCGGGGGGGCCACAGAGACCCAGTACTTC	CASSLTTSGGATETQYF
15	TRBV7-2	NA	TRBD2	TRBJ2-7	TGTGCCAGCAGCTTAGGACTAGCGGGAGCCAGCGAGCAGTACTTC	CASSLGLAGASEQYF
13	TRBV6-5	NA	NA	TRBJ2-2	TGTGCCAGCCGGGGGTCGAACACCGGGGAGCTGTTTTTT	CASRGSNTGELFF
15	TRBV7-9	NA	TRBD1	TRBJ1-1	TGTGCCAGCAGCTTACGCGGACAGGGGGCAACTGAAGCTTTCTTT	CASSLRGQGATEAFF
16	TRBV4-1	NA	NA	TRBJ2-7	TGCGCCAGCAGCCAGCCCCTCGGGCGGGGTCCCTACGAGCAGTACTTC	CASSQPLGRGPYEQYF
14	TRBV9	NA	NA	TRBJ1-2	TGTGCCAGCAGCGTTGAAGTAGGGGTGACGGGCTACACCTTC	CASSVEVGVTGYTF
12	TRBV28	NA	NA	TRBJ2-3	TGTGCCAGCCAAACTAACGCAGATACGCAGTATTTT	CASQTNADTQYF
16	TRBV2	NA	TRBD1	TRBJ2-2	TGTGCCAGCAGTGGTAACCGGGACAGGGGCCCCGGGGAGCTGTTTTTT	CASSGNRDRGPGELFF
15	TRBV7-9	NA	TRBD1	TRBJ2-2	TGTGCCAGCAGCCATAGACGGACAGGCACCGGGGAGCTGTTTTTT	CASSHRRTGTGELFF
15	TRBV5-4	once	TRBD2	TRBJ2-2	TGTGCCAGCACCCCCGGACTAGCGCCCACCGGGGAGCTGTTTTTT	CASTPGLAPTGELFF
14	TRBV19	NA	TRBD1	TRBJ1-1	TGTGCCAGTAGTGCTCGGACAGGGAACACTGAAGCTTTCTTT	CASSARTGNTEAFF
16	TRBV11-2	NA	TRBD2	TRBJ2-3	TGTGCCAGCAGCTTAGAGGCGGGGGTGAACACAGATACGCAGTATTTT	CASSLEAGVNTDTQYF
13	TRBV30	NA	NA	TRBJ1-5	TGTGCCTGGAGTGGGGGACAAGAGGGAGCCCAGCATTTT	CAWSGGQEGAQHF
13	TRBV7-7	NA	TRBD1	TRBJ1-1	TGTGCTAGCAGCCCGACAGGGAAGACTGAAGCTTTCTTT	CASSPTGKTEAFF
17	TRBV5-4	NA	NA	TRBJ2-5	TGTGCCAGCAGCTTGGGGGGCCAGGGGCGGGCGCAAGAGACCCAGTACTTC	CASSLGGQGRAQETQYF
12	TRBV10-2	NA	NA	TRBJ1-1	TGCGCCAGCAGGGGGGGGAACACTGAAGCTTTCTTT	CASRGGNTEAFF
14	TRBV9	NA	TRBD2	TRBJ2-7	TGTGCCAGCAGCGCCCTCGGACTAGGACACGAGCAGTACTTC	CASSALGLGHEQYF
15	TRBV4-1	once	TRBD2	TRBJ2-1	TGCGCCAGCAGCCAAGGTAGCGGGAGGACCTATGAGCAGTTCTTC	CASSQGSGRTYEQFF